A selection of T cell receptor beta chains follows, all from one sample in a study of T-cell memory formation after mild COVID-19. Via MiXCR, TCRdb re-called the 5' RACE reads, giving one row per CDR3 protein. The top ten hold roughly 39% of the sample, which has approximately 88,000 distinct CDR3 sequences, approximately 25% seen once. The source material was PBMCs or a T cell subset sorted from them (not recorded which). These receptor sequences come from a young man who had mild COVID-19 (a few samples of this study predate the infection). Cell type and time point are not known. CDR3s include the opening cysteine and the closing phenylalanine or tryptophan. Fields, in order: D gene, clone size, J gene, V gene, CDR3 protein, CDR3 DNA. D genes are given only for firm matches. Where a row states a size, it is once, few, many or the class of an expanded clone; other rows omit it.

-,-,TRBJ1-2,TRBV6-1,CASSASYRYTF,TGTGCCAGCTCAGCCTCCTATCGCTACACCTTC
-,-,TRBJ2-1,TRBV7-2,CASSLAGGGWEQFF,TGTGCCAGCAGCTTGGCAGGGGGGGGTTGGGAGCAGTTCTTC
TRBD2,many,TRBJ2-1,TRBV27,CASRDWRGVYNEQFF,TGTGCCAGCAGGGATTGGCGGGGGGTCTACAATGAGCAGTTCTTC
-,-,TRBJ1-1,TRBV7-2,CASSYPGDGRGAFF,TGTGCCAGCAGCTATCCCGGGGACGGCCGGGGGGCTTTCTTT
-,-,TRBJ1-1,TRBV29-1,CSAPVGSTEAFF,TGCAGCGCCCCGGTAGGGAGTACTGAAGCTTTCTTT
TRBD1,-,TRBJ2-3,TRBV4-1,CASSQQDRVTDTQYF,TGCGCCAGCAGCCAGCAGGACAGGGTGACAGATACGCAGTATTTT
TRBD2,-,TRBJ2-6,TRBV5-1,CASTGGDGANVLTF,TGCGCCAGCACCGGGGGGGACGGGGCCAACGTCCTGACTTTC
-,-,TRBJ1-3,TRBV6-5,CASSYYEQRNTIYF,TGTGCCAGCAGTTATTATGAACAGAGAAACACCATATATTTT
-,few,TRBJ2-1,TRBV6-5,CASSWGNEQFF,TGTGCCAGCAGTTGGGGTAATGAGCAGTTCTTC
TRBD1,-,TRBJ2-1,TRBV4-3,CASSQDGTETNEQFF,TGCGCCAGCAGCCAAGATGGGACAGAGACCAATGAGCAGTTCTTC
-,few,TRBJ2-3,TRBV6-5,CASSYSPGSDTQYF,TGTGCCAGCAGTTACTCTCCAGGGTCAGATACGCAGTATTTT
-,-,TRBJ2-3,TRBV2,CATAEGDTDTQYF,TGTGCCACCGCGGAGGGGGACACAGATACGCAGTATTTT
-,-,TRBJ2-7,TRBV4-1,CASSQAPLAASSYEQYF,TGCGCCAGCAGCCAGGCCCCACTGGCGGCTAGCTCCTACGAGCAGTACTTC
-,-,TRBJ1-1,TRBV12-3/TRBV12-4,CASTPWGAWNTEAFF,TGTGCCAGCACCCCGTGGGGGGCTTGGAACACTGAAGCTTTCTTT
TRBD1,-,TRBJ2-7,TRBV27,CATGTGYYEQYF,TGTGCCACCGGGACAGGATATTACGAGCAGTACTTC
TRBD1,-,TRBJ2-5,TRBV15,CATSRPPGTGTSETQYF,TGTGCCACCAGCAGACCGCCGGGGACAGGGACGTCAGAGACCCAGTACTTC
-,once,TRBJ2-3,TRBV10-3,CAISKDIGWEEADTQYF,TGTGCCATCAGTAAAGACATTGGATGGGAGGAAGCAGATACGCAGTATTTT